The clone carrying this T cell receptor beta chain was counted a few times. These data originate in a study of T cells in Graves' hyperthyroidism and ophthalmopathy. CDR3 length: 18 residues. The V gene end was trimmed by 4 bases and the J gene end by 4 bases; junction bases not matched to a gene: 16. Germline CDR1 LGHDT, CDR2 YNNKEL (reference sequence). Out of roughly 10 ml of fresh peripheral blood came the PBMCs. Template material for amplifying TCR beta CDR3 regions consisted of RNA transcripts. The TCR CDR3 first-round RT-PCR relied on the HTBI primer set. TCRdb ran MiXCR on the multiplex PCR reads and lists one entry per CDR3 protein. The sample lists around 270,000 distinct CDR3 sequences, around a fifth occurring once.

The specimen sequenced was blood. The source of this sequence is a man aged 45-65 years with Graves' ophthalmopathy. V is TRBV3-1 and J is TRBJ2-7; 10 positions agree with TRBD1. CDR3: CASSRRPATGTGAYEQYF. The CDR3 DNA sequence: TGTGCCAGCAGCCGAAGGCCGGCCACCGGGACAGGGGCTTACGAGCAGTACTTC.